The 20 T cell receptor beta chains below come from one sample, sequenced in a study of blood T cell repertoires in COVID-19. The table came from immunoSEQ multiplex PCR; TCRdb's copy has only in-frame clones and leaves some out. This sample has 93,000 or so clones, with under 90% found just once. The sequencing sample was made of peripheral blood. The receptors derive from a human donor in a cohort sampled during active or convalescent COVID-19.

The gene calls are TRBV5-6 and TRBJ1-4; TRBD1 agrees at 9 bases. The CDR3 consists of 18 residues. CDR1 and CDR2 (germline): SGHDT, YYEEEE. Losses at the gene ends were 0 bases for V and 2 bases for J; bases not matched to a gene: 8. For the CDR3, the DNA is TGTGCCAGCAGCTTGGGGGACAGGGCAATTCGGACTAATGAAAAACTGTTTTTT. Translated, it gives CASSLGDRAIRTNEKLFF.

V usage is TRBV9 and J usage is TRBJ2-1, with D possibly being TRBD2 (6 bases). This CDR3 region has 15 residues. Trimming cost V 3 bases and J 8 bases, with 18 bases left between them. Looked up from germline, CDR1 is SGDLS and CDR2 is YYNGEE. CDR3 coding DNA: TGTGCCAGCAGCGCCGGGACTTCCCCGGGAGATGAGCAGTTCTTC. It codes for CASSAGTSPGDEQFF.

The rearrangement uses TRBV5-1 and TRBJ1-5, with 12 bases lining up with TRBD1. This CDR3 is built from 15 residues. With V trimmed by 4 bases and J by 6 bases, 5 bases remained unmatched. The germline CDR1 and CDR2 sequences are SGHRS and YFSETQ. CDR3 residues: CASSPGQGAVQPQHF. DNA for the CDR3: TGCGCCAGCAGCCCGGGACAGGGGGCCGTTCAGCCCCAGCATTTT.

The chain employs TRBV30 and TRBJ2-5, with TRBD1 matching over 11 bases. This CDR3 spans 14 amino acids. J gave up 5 bases and V 2 bases, and 4 bases lay outside the gene matches. Germline V gene sequence: CDR1 GTSNPN, CDR2 SVGIG (reference sequence). The CDR3 protein is CAWSFGQGAETQYF. CDR3 sequence (DNA): TGTGCCTGGAGTTTTGGACAGGGGGCGGAGACCCAGTACTTC.

The V and J genes are TRBV20-1 and TRBJ2-5, with D perhaps TRBD2 (6 bases). This CDR3 contains 11 residues. CDR1 is DFQATT and CDR2 is SNEGSKA in the germline V gene (reference sequence). Trimming cost V 7 bases and J 5 bases, with 11 bases left between them. The CDR3 loop reads CSGKGRETQYF. CDR3 sequence (DNA): TGCAGTGGGAAAGGGAGGGAGACCCAGTACTTC.

The CDR3 region has the DNA TGCGCCAGCAGCTGGGGCGGGACAGGGGTCGAAAAACTGTTTTTT. Amino acid sequence: CASSWGGTGVEKLFF. The rearrangement uses TRBV4-1 and TRBJ1-4, with 10 positions matching TRBD1. The V segment lost 5 bases and the J segment 8 bases; nucleotides outside the gene matches: 8. From germline, CDR1 is MGHRA and CDR2 YSYEKL. CDR3 size: 15 residues.

This chain uses TRBV7-3 with TRBJ2-3; the match to TRBD1 covers 7 bases. V was clipped by 2 bases and J by 2 bases; unmatched bases: 4. This CDR3 comprises 15 residues. Per germline, CDR1 SGHTA and CDR2 FQGTGA. The CDR3 DNA sequence: TGTGCCAGCAGCTTACAGGGACAGAACACAGATACGCAGTATTTT. Residues: CASSLQGQNTDTQYF.

The V gene is TRBV5-1, the J gene TRBJ1-2; D possibly corresponds to TRBD1 (6 bases). There are 15 residues in the CDR3. CDR1 and CDR2 (germline): SGHRS, YFSETQ. The ends were cut back, 1 base at V and 5 bases at J, with 15 bases in the middle. The CDR3 loop is CASSLTQGALYGYTF. For the CDR3, the DNA is TGCGCCAGCAGCTTGACACAGGGAGCCCTTTATGGCTACACCTTC. Based on the CDR3 plus reference TRBV5-1 and TRBJ1-2, the full variable domain is KAGVTQTPRYLIKTRGQQVTLSCSPISGHRSVSWYQQTPGQGLQFLFEYFSETQRNKGNFPGRFSGRQFSNSRSEMNVSTLELGDSALYLCASSLTQGALYGYTFGSGTRLTVV.

The chain uses TRBV4-1 and TRBJ1-2; D possibly corresponds to TRBD1 (6 bases). CDR3 length: 15 residues. The ends were cut back, 1 base at V and 8 bases at J, with 17 bases in the middle. Germline assignment: CDR1 MGHRA and CDR2 YSYEKL. CDR3 in amino acids: CASSQGHREFEGYTF. The CDR3 DNA reads TGCGCCAGCAGCCAAGGACACAGGGAATTTGAGGGCTACACCTTC.

J is TRBJ2-7 and V is TRBV19; 8 nucleotides align to TRBD1. Germline V CDR1 and CDR2: LNHDA, SQIVND (reference sequence). The J segment lost 2 bases and the V segment lost 4 bases, leaving 7 bases of the junction unmatched. The CDR3 extends over 15 amino acids. The CDR3 DNA follows: TGTGCCAGTAGTACCCCCGGGACAGGCCCCTACGAGCAGTACTTC. Residues: CASSTPGTGPYEQYF.

The rearrangement uses TRBV11-2 and TRBJ1-5, with 11 bases aligning to TRBD1. The CDR3 totals 16 residues. In germline, CDR1 is SGHAT, CDR2 FQNNGV. Trimming removed 5 bases from V and 6 bases from J; junction bases left unmatched: 9. The CDR3 nucleotides read TGTGCCAGCAGCCCATGGACAGGGGGCGTCGCTCAGCCCCAGCATTTT. As protein: CASSPWTGGVAQPQHF.

The chain recombines TRBV30 with TRBJ2-2; D may be TRBD1 (6 bases). Germline loops: CDR1 GTSNPN, CDR2 SVGIG (reference sequence). Trimming stripped 3 bases from V and 0 bases from J, with 8 bases between. CDR3 size: 14 residues. CDR3 region: CAWRGGSNTGELFF. Written as DNA, the CDR3 is TGTGCCTGGAGAGGGGGATCGAACACCGGGGAGCTGTTTTTT.

The chain carries TRBV4-1 and TRBJ1-2, with 9 bases matching TRBD1. V lost 2 bases and J lost 6; bases outside the gene matches: 7. The V gene's germline CDR1 is MGHRA and CDR2 YSYEKL. This CDR3 has 15 residues. The CDR3 here is CASSQPWDRANGYTF. CDR3 bases: TGCGCCAGCAGCCAACCTTGGGACAGGGCTAATGGCTACACCTTC.

The chain recombines TRBV28 with TRBJ2-2, with 7 bases identical to TRBD1. This CDR3 has 13 amino acids. Germline CDR1 MDHEN, CDR2 SYDVKM. J was trimmed by 2 bases and V by 11 bases; bases with no gene match: 5. The CDR3 DNA is TGTGCCGCATGGGACAGTAACACCGGGGAGCTGTTTTTT. Residues: CAAWDSNTGELFF.

The gene calls are TRBV9 and TRBJ2-5, with a possible D match to TRBD2 (6 bases). Germline assignment: CDR1 SGDLS and CDR2 YYNGEE. The CDR3 has 16 residues. V lost 0 bases, J lost 3 bases, and 15 bases lay in between. The CDR3 region has the DNA TGTGCCAGCAGCGTAGGCGGGGCGGGTACGGAAGAGACCCAGTACTTC. Its protein product is CASSVGGAGTEETQYF.

The genes are TRBV5-1 and TRBJ1-2, with 10 bases aligning to TRBD1. V lost 3 bases, J lost 4 bases, and 9 bases stayed unmatched. CDR1 is SGHRS and CDR2 is YFSETQ in the germline V gene. The CDR3 has 16 residues. In nucleotides, the CDR3 is TGCGCCAGCAGCTCGAACCGGGACAGGGGTCCCTATGGCTACACCTTC. This encodes CASSSNRDRGPYGYTF. The variable domain in full, completed from reference TRBV5-1 and TRBJ1-2, reads KAGVTQTPRYLIKTRGQQVTLSCSPISGHRSVSWYQQTPGQGLQFLFEYFSETQRNKGNFPGRFSGRQFSNSRSEMNVSTLELGDSALYLCASSSNRDRGPYGYTFGSGTRLTVV.

The genes are TRBV3-1 (or the pseudogene TRBV3-2) and TRBJ1-2, with no clear D. Germline CDR1 is LGHDT and CDR2 is YNNKEL (reference sequence). V shed 0 bases and J shed 2 bases, with 7 bases lying between them. This CDR3 region has 14 residues. The CDR3 loop reads CASSQDARNYGYTF. The CDR3 region has the DNA TGTGCCAGCAGCCAAGATGCGAGGAACTATGGCTACACCTTC.

J is TRBJ2-6 and V is TRBV19; unclear D gene. V gave up 4 bases and J gave up 0 bases, with 4 bases separating them. There are 14 residues in the CDR3. Germline values: CDR1 LNHDA, CDR2 SQIVND (reference sequence). CDR3 residues: CASSRGSGANVLTF. CDR3 in DNA: TGTGCCAGTAGTAGAGGCTCTGGGGCCAACGTCCTGACTTTC.

V usage is TRBV2 and J usage is TRBJ2-2; possible D gene TRBD2, 6 bases. The germline CDR1 and CDR2 sequences are SNHLY and FYNNEI. The V and J ends lost 5 bases and 0 bases respectively, with 10 bases between them. This CDR3 has 15 residues. The CDR3 sequence: CASSLSSANTGELFF. As DNA, the CDR3 is TGTGCCAGCAGTCTCTCTAGCGCGAACACCGGGGAGCTGTTTTTT.

V is TRBV6-5 and J is TRBJ2-3; 10 bases fit TRBD2. The CDR3 length is 15 residues. V lost 2 bases to trimming and J lost 6 bases; unmatched junction nucleotides: 5. Germline CDR1 is MNHEY and CDR2 is SVGAGI. CDR3 coding DNA: TGTGCCAGCAGTTACCGGGGACTAGCGTATGATACGCAGTATTTT. As protein: CASSYRGLAYDTQYF.